The entry below gives a single TCR beta chain sequence along with its context. What it binds is not known. Trimming removed 1 base from V and 4 bases from J, with 14 bases in between. Germline V gives CDR1 SGHDT, CDR2 YYEEEE. This CDR3 has 15 amino acids. The sample originates from a study of T cell repertoires in cytomegalovirus infection. TCRdb re-called the reads through MiXCR, storing one row per CDR3 protein. The sample shows some 940,000 distinct CDR3 sequences, approximately 31% of them seen only once. The source material was cultured CD8+ T cells from PBMCs, sampled from culture after CMV antigen stimulation. This TCR was sampled from a human donor in good health (CMV status not recorded). Some clones in this sample may be carry-over from other donors' samples. The gene calls are TRBV5-6 and TRBJ1-1, with D possibly being TRBD1 (6 bases). CDR3 sequence (DNA): TGTGCCAGCAGCTTGATACAGGGCGGGAGCACTGAAGCTTTCTTT. Residues: CASSLIQGGSTEAFF.